One T cell receptor (beta chain) is described in this entry. Repertoires were generated with immunoSEQ multiplex PCR, while TCRdb's copy carries only in-frame clones and drops some. Of more than 300,000 clones listed, approximately 90% are singletons. This sample stems from a study of blood T cell repertoires in COVID-19. This CDR3 has 16 amino acids. After removal of 0 bases from V and 3 bases from J, the junction contained 5 bases not matched to a gene. The germline V gene has CDR1 SGHNT and CDR2 YYREEE (reference sequence). Sequenced sample: PBMCs or T cells enriched from blood (not recorded which). The V and J genes are TRBV5-4 and TRBJ2-7; 11 bases line up with TRBD2. The sequence was collected from a middle-aged woman who had been exposed to COVID-19. The DNA for the CDR3 is TGTGCCAGCAGCTTGGAAACTAGCGGGAGTATCTACGAGCAGTACTTC. Translating gives CASSLETSGSIYEQYF.